This TCR beta chain was retrieved from a study of CXCR3-negative and CXCR3-positive naive CD8 T cells. Study outcomes and limitations: Once cells were cryopreserved, CXCR3 expression went down partly, and most assays used fresh PBMCs.

As regards this clonotype: The target antigen is unknown.

5' RACE that incorporated UMI labels was used to prepare the TRB cDNA libraries. Reanalyzing the 5' RACE reads, TCRdb keeps one entry per CDR3 protein, without DNA. The listing records approximately 26,000 distinct CDR3 sequences. This clonotype was obtained from a human donor in good health. Some clones in this sample may be carry-over from other donors' samples. Material for sequencing was naive CXCR3- CD8+ T cells from blood. Specified subset: CD45RO-CCR7+CD27+CD95- naive CD8+ T cells lacking CXCR3 (TNR3-).

This CDR3 is CASSDRGSYTGELFF. V gene TRBV6-1 combines with J gene TRBJ2-2; absent DNA, TCRdb's TRBD1 call cannot be checked. This CDR3 is 15 amino acids long. Germline-derived CDR1 and CDR2 are MNHNS and SASEGT.